A selection of T cell receptor beta chains follows, all from one sample in a study of metastatic and nonmetastatic thyroid tumors. TCRdb re-called the PCR reads through MiXCR. The sample has over 10,000 clones, around 25% seen once. Sequencing was carried out using adjacent normal tissue. These receptors were collected from a female donor with papillary thyroid cancer or a benign thyroid nodule (not recorded which). Some clones in this sample may be carry-over from other donors' samples. CDR3s leave out the opening cysteine and the closing phenylalanine or tryptophan. A D gene is named only where the DNA matches it firmly.

>NA|TRBV9
AISVAAANTEAF
>NA|TRBV4-2
ASSQLGGGTEAF
>TRBD2|TRBV4-1
ASKAPGLADNEQF
>NA|TRBV12-3/TRBV12-4
ASMSTASSSYNEKF
>NA|TRBV4-1
ASSQAGLSYGYT
>TRBD2|TRBV6-1
ASPRTSPLGEQY
>TRBD2|TRBV7-3
ASSLSGREGPQETQY
>NA|TRBV7-9
ASSLLSALEAF
>NA|TRBV3-1
ASSQGLSINFQY
>NA|TRBV20-1
SARVVTTYNEQF
>NA|TRBV6-6
ASSYSRHRKANYGYT
>TRBD2|TRBV20-1
SAGTSGSSYEQY
>NA|TRBV2
ASSNSYEQY
>NA|TRBV30
AWSGQGEDEQY
>NA|TRBV12-3/TRBV12-4
ASSNLKGQRNEKLF
>TRBD2|TRBV11-3
ASTTSGTETQY
>NA|TRBV2
ASSPRHYEQY
>NA|TRBV20-1
SARGDRLRPQH
>TRBD2|TRBV27
ASSLGLAGETRTYEQY
>NA|TRBV6-6
ASSYSWVMNTEAF
>TRBD1|TRBV7-2
ASSFGTGRTYEQY
>TRBD1|TRBV11-2
ASSSRTGANEKLF
>NA|TRBV20-1
SATRKEEYEQY
>NA|TRBV28
ASSLFPDPIKFNEQF
>TRBD2|TRBV9
ASSSGLVTSGDEQY
>NA|TRBV18
ASSGGALGYT
>TRBD2|TRBV27
ASSFSPLGLAGANTGELF
>TRBD2|TRBV19
ASSKVAGIQETQY
>TRBD2|TRBV20-1
SARDGRGSREQY